The rows below give T cell receptor beta chains drawn from one sample of a study of control samples from healthy donors and cancer patients. Generated by immunoSEQ multiplex PCR, the TCRdb table keeps only in-frame clones and is missing some. The table records around 50,000 clones, approximately 89% of them present only once. Sequenced material: PBMCs. Receptor source: a man between 25 and 39 years old with colorectal cancer. Both conserved end residues are part of each CDR3. D genes are given only for firm matches. Not every row has a clone size; where given, it reads once, few, many or a size class.

j_call: TRBJ2-7; v_call: TRBV6-2/TRBV6-3; d_call: NA; clone_size: NA; cdr3_nt: TGTGCCAGCAGTTACTCGGGGGCCTACGAGCAGTACTTC; cdr3_aa: CASSYSGAYEQYF
j_call: TRBJ1-2; v_call: TRBV3-1/TRBV3-2; d_call: TRBD1; clone_size: NA; cdr3_nt: TGTGCCAGCAGCCAAGCTGGGACAGGCCCAGGGGACTATGGCTACACCTTC; cdr3_aa: CASSQAGTGPGDYGYTF
j_call: TRBJ1-1; v_call: TRBV7-2; d_call: TRBD1; clone_size: NA; cdr3_nt: TGTGCCAGCAGCTCCATACAGGGGGCAGGCACTGAAGCTTTCTTT; cdr3_aa: CASSSIQGAGTEAFF
j_call: TRBJ2-3; v_call: TRBV6-2/TRBV6-3; d_call: TRBD2; clone_size: NA; cdr3_nt: TGTGCCAGCAGTTACGGGGGGGGCACAGATACGCAGTATTTT; cdr3_aa: CASSYGGGTDTQYF
j_call: TRBJ1-2; v_call: TRBV5-6; d_call: NA; clone_size: NA; cdr3_nt: TGTGCCAGCAGTAAGGGAATTAACTATGGCTACACCTTC; cdr3_aa: CASSKGINYGYTF
j_call: TRBJ1-3; v_call: TRBV4-3; d_call: NA; clone_size: NA; cdr3_nt: TGCGCCAGCAGCCAAGATAACAGGGTTTCGGGAAACACCATATATTTT; cdr3_aa: CASSQDNRVSGNTIYF
j_call: TRBJ1-2; v_call: TRBV18; d_call: NA; clone_size: NA; cdr3_nt: TGTGCCAGCTCACCCGCACCTCGACAGTTTGAAGGCTCTCGGAATGATTTCTACACCTTC; cdr3_aa: CASSPAPRQFEGSRNDFYTF
j_call: TRBJ2-5; v_call: TRBV11-3; d_call: NA; clone_size: NA; cdr3_nt: TGTGCCAGCAGCCCCGGGGTGGGGAGAGGGCAAGAGACCCAGTACTTC; cdr3_aa: CASSPGVGRGQETQYF
j_call: TRBJ1-2; v_call: TRBV6-1; d_call: TRBD1; clone_size: NA; cdr3_nt: TGTGCCAGCAGTGAAATTCAGGGGGTTGGCTATGGCTACACCTTC; cdr3_aa: CASSEIQGVGYGYTF
j_call: TRBJ2-2; v_call: TRBV5-1; d_call: TRBD1; clone_size: NA; cdr3_nt: TGCGCCAGCTCGGGACAGGGGGCTGTCGGGGAGCTGTTTTTT; cdr3_aa: CASSGQGAVGELFF
j_call: TRBJ2-3; v_call: TRBV6-5; d_call: TRBD1; clone_size: NA; cdr3_nt: TGTGCCAGCAGAGACAGGGGCCCTAGCACAGATACGCAGTATTTT; cdr3_aa: CASRDRGPSTDTQYF
j_call: TRBJ1-3; v_call: TRBV5-1; d_call: TRBD1; clone_size: NA; cdr3_nt: TGCGCCAGCAGCCCCGGACAGGTCTTCTCTGGAAACACCATATATTTT; cdr3_aa: CASSPGQVFSGNTIYF
j_call: TRBJ2-1; v_call: TRBV24-1; d_call: TRBD1; clone_size: NA; cdr3_nt: TGTGCCACCAGTGATTGGGGACAGGGGCGGTCCAATGAGCAGTTCTTC; cdr3_aa: CATSDWGQGRSNEQFF
j_call: TRBJ2-7; v_call: TRBV5-5; d_call: TRBD2; clone_size: NA; cdr3_nt: TGTGCCAGCAGCTTGGTAGCGGGTAGCGGGGGGACCCGCTCCTACGAGCAGTACTTC; cdr3_aa: CASSLVAGSGGTRSYEQYF
j_call: TRBJ2-5; v_call: TRBV30; d_call: NA; clone_size: few; cdr3_nt: TGTGCCTGGAAAGGGGGGGGGAAAGAGACCCAGTACTTC; cdr3_aa: CAWKGGGKETQYF
j_call: TRBJ2-5; v_call: TRBV5-6; d_call: TRBD2; clone_size: once; cdr3_nt: TGTGCCAGCAGCTCTAGCGGGGGGGCTTCGGAGACCCAGTACTTC; cdr3_aa: CASSSSGGASETQYF
j_call: TRBJ2-7; v_call: TRBV7-2; d_call: NA; clone_size: once; cdr3_nt: TGTGCCAGCAGCCCCGGGCAGGGAACCTACGAGCAGTACTTC; cdr3_aa: CASSPGQGTYEQYF
j_call: TRBJ2-7; v_call: TRBV11-2; d_call: NA; clone_size: NA; cdr3_nt: TGTGCCAGCAGCCTGACAGGAACCTCCTACGAGCAGTACTTC; cdr3_aa: CASSLTGTSYEQYF
j_call: TRBJ1-2; v_call: TRBV7-2; d_call: NA; clone_size: NA; cdr3_nt: TGTGCCAGCAGCTTCACCGGTACCCTTAATGGCTACACCTTC; cdr3_aa: CASSFTGTLNGYTF
j_call: TRBJ2-3; v_call: TRBV7-9; d_call: TRBD1; clone_size: NA; cdr3_nt: TGTGCCAGCAGCACGGGACAGGGGACAGATACGCAGTATTTT; cdr3_aa: CASSTGQGTDTQYF
j_call: TRBJ2-3; v_call: TRBV6-2/TRBV6-3; d_call: NA; clone_size: NA; cdr3_nt: TGTGCCAGCAGCGGGGACTGGACCGGAGATACGCAGTATTTT; cdr3_aa: CASSGDWTGDTQYF
j_call: TRBJ2-1; v_call: TRBV19; d_call: TRBD2; clone_size: NA; cdr3_nt: TGTGCCACCTCGGGACTAGCGGGGCCCTTCTTGGATGAGCAGTTCTTC; cdr3_aa: CATSGLAGPFLDEQFF
j_call: TRBJ1-5; v_call: TRBV18; d_call: NA; clone_size: once; cdr3_nt: TGTGCCAGCTCAGAGAGCAATCAGCCCCAGCATTTT; cdr3_aa: CASSESNQPQHF
j_call: TRBJ1-1; v_call: TRBV7-9; d_call: NA; clone_size: NA; cdr3_nt: TGTGCCAGCAGCTCCCTCGTGGGGTACACTGAAGCTTTCTTT; cdr3_aa: CASSSLVGYTEAFF
j_call: TRBJ2-5; v_call: TRBV5-6; d_call: NA; clone_size: NA; cdr3_nt: TGTGCCAGCAGCCCTGGGTGGAACGGGCGAGAGACCCAGTACTTC; cdr3_aa: CASSPGWNGRETQYF
j_call: TRBJ2-3; v_call: TRBV3-1/TRBV3-2; d_call: NA; clone_size: NA; cdr3_nt: TGTGCCAGCAGCCACCGATATAAGGGGACAGATACGCAGTATTTT; cdr3_aa: CASSHRYKGTDTQYF
j_call: TRBJ1-3; v_call: TRBV10-3; d_call: NA; clone_size: NA; cdr3_nt: TGTGCCATCAGACCGGGCTCTTACTCTGGAAACACCATATATTTT; cdr3_aa: CAIRPGSYSGNTIYF
j_call: TRBJ2-2; v_call: TRBV5-1; d_call: TRBD1; clone_size: NA; cdr3_nt: TGCGCCAGCCTAATCTTTCCGGGACAGGGGACCGGGGAGCTGTTTTTT; cdr3_aa: CASLIFPGQGTGELFF
j_call: TRBJ1-2; v_call: TRBV5-6; d_call: TRBD1; clone_size: NA; cdr3_nt: TGTGCCAGCAGAAGGACAGGGGGCGCGGGTAACTATGGCTACACCTTC; cdr3_aa: CASRRTGGAGNYGYTF
j_call: TRBJ1-1; v_call: TRBV7-2; d_call: NA; clone_size: NA; cdr3_nt: TGTGCCAGCAGCTTGGGGGCCTGGAACACTGAAGCTTTCTTT; cdr3_aa: CASSLGAWNTEAFF
j_call: TRBJ1-6; v_call: TRBV27; d_call: NA; clone_size: NA; cdr3_nt: TGTGCCAGCAGTTTAGGGTCCAGGGGAACCTATAATTCACCCCTCCACTTT; cdr3_aa: CASSLGSRGTYNSPLHF